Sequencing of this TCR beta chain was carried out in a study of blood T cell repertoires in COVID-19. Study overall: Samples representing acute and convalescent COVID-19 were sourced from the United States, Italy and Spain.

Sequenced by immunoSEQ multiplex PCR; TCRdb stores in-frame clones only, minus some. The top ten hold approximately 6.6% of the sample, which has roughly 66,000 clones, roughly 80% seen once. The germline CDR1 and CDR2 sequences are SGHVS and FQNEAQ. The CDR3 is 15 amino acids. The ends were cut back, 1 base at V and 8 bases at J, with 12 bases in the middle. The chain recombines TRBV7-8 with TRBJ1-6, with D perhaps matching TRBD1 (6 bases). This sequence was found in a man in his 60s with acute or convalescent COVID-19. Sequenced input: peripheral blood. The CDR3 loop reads CASSLVARGYSPLHF. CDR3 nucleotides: TGTGCCAGCAGCTTAGTAGCCAGGGGATATTCACCCCTCCACTTT.